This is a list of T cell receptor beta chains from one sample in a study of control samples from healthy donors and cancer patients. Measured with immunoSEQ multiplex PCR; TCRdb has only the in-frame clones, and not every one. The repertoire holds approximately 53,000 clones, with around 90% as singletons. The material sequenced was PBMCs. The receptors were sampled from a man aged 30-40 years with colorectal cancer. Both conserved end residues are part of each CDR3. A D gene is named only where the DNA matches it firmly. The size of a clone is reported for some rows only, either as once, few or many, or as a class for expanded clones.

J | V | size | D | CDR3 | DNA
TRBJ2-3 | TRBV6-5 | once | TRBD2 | CASSLLAGGQDTQYF | TGTGCCAGCAGCTTACTAGCGGGGGGGCAAGATACGCAGTATTTT
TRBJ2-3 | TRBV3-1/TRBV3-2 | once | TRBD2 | CASSQGERGDTDTQYF | TGTGCCAGCAGCCAAGGAGAGCGGGGGGACACAGATACGCAGTATTTT
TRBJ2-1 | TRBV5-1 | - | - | CASMAGPRSNEQFF | TGCGCCAGCATGGCGGGACCGAGGTCCAATGAGCAGTTCTTC
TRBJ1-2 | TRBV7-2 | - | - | CASSLLGALLDGYTF | TGTGCCAGCAGCCTTCTGGGGGCATTATTAGATGGCTACACCTTC
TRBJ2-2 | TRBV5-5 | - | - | CASNQGLGARTGELFF | TGTGCCAGCAACCAGGGATTGGGGGCAAGAACCGGGGAGCTGTTTTTT
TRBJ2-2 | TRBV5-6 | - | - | CASRTSRTGELFF | TGTGCCAGCAGGACTAGTCGGACCGGGGAGCTGTTTTTT
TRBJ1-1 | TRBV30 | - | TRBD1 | CAWSAGTGASTEAFF | TGTGCCTGGAGTGCCGGGACAGGGGCAAGCACTGAAGCTTTCTTT
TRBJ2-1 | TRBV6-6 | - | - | CASRSSNNEQFF | TGTGCCAGCAGGAGCTCGAACAATGAGCAGTTCTTC
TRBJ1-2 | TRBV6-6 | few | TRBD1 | CASSYSAGTGGGYTF | TGTGCCAGCAGTTACTCCGCCGGGACAGGGGGAGGCTACACCTTC
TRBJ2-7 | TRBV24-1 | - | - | CATSDGGSHEQYF | TGTGCCACCAGTGATGGGGGTTCCCACGAGCAGTACTTC
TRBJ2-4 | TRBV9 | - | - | CASSVSGSSKNIQYF | TGTGCCAGCAGCGTATCAGGGTCGTCCAAAAACATTCAGTACTTC
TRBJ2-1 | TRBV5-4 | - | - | CASSAPSSNEQFF | TGTGCCAGCAGCGCGCCCTCCTCCAATGAGCAGTTCTTC
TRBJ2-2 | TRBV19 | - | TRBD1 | CASIPTGTGSTGELFF | TGTGCCAGTATCCCCACAGGGACAGGGAGCACCGGGGAGCTGTTTTTT
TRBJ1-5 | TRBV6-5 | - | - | CASSYSIGRVNQPQHF | TGTGCCAGCAGTTACTCGATAGGCAGAGTAAATCAGCCCCAGCATTTT
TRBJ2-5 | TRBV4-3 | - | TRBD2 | CASSQSSRLAGGPWETQYF | TGCGCCAGCAGCCAATCCTCCCGACTAGCGGGGGGGCCTTGGGAGACCCAGTACTTC
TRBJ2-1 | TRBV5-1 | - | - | CASSPGAAYNEQFF | TGCGCCAGCAGCCCCGGGGCAGCGTACAATGAGCAGTTCTTC
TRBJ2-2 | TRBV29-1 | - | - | CSAGEGRVSGELFF | TGCAGCGCTGGCGAGGGAAGGGTTTCCGGGGAGCTGTTTTTT
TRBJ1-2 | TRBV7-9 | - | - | CASSKWDLNYGYTF | TGTGCCAGCAGCAAGTGGGACCTTAACTATGGCTACACCTTC
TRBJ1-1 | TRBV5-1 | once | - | CASSVGTEAFF | TGCGCCAGCAGCGTAGGAACTGAAGCTTTCTTT
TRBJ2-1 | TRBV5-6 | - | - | CASSPVGDNEQFF | TGTGCCAGCAGCCCCGTGGGCGACAATGAGCAGTTCTTC
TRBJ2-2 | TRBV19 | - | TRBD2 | CASSAPGLAATGELFF | TGTGCCAGTAGTGCCCCGGGACTAGCGGCCACCGGGGAGCTGTTTTTT
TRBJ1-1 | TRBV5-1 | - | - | CASSLASTNEAFF | TGCGCCAGCAGCTTGGCCAGTACTAATGAAGCTTTCTTT
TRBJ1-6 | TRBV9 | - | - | CASSATGPPNSPLHF | TGTGCCAGCAGCGCGACGGGGCCTCCTAATTCACCCCTCCACTTT
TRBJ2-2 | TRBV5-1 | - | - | CASSLTIETGELFF | TGCGCCAGCAGCCTCACTATAGAGACCGGGGAGCTGTTTTTT
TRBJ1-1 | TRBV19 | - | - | CASSTFGGTNTEAFF | TGTGCCAGTAGTACCTTCGGGGGAACGAACACTGAAGCTTTCTTT
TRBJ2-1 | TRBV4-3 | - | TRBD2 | CASSQGSGGAVDEQFF | TGCGCCAGCAGCCAGGGAAGCGGGGGGGCCGTGGATGAGCAGTTCTTC
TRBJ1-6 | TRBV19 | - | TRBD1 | CASKGDRENSPLHF | TGTGCCAGTAAGGGGGACAGGGAAAATTCACCCCTCCACTTT
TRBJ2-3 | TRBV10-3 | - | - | CAISDNADTQYF | TGTGCCATCAGTGACAATGCAGATACGCAGTATTTT
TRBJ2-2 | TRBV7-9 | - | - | CASSTHQQGRVAGELFF | TGTGCCAGCAGCACTCACCAACAGGGGAGGGTCGCCGGGGAGCTGTTTTTT
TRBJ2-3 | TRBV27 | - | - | CASTPRTGETDTQYF | TGTGCCAGCACCCCAAGGACGGGGGAAACAGATACGCAGTATTTT
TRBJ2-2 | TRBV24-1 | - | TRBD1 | CATSDSDRAKSGELFF | TGTGCCACCAGTGATTCGGACAGGGCAAAATCCGGGGAGCTGTTTTTT
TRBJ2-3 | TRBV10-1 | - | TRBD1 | CASSETGGGDTDTQYF | TGCGCCAGCAGCGAGACAGGGGGAGGTGACACAGATACGCAGTATTTT
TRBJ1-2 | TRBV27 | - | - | CASRPDTDYGYTF | TGTGCCAGCAGACCAGACACAGACTATGGCTACACCTTC
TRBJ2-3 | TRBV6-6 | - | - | CASTEMGFGDTQYF | TGTGCCAGCACCGAAATGGGTTTCGGGGATACGCAGTATTTT
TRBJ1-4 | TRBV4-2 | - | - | CASSQEPYEKLFF | TGTGCCAGCAGCCAGGAGCCGTATGAAAAACTGTTTTTT
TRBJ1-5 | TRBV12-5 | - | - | CASGLVSSNQPQHF | TGTGCTAGTGGTTTGGTAAGCTCTAATCAGCCCCAGCATTTT
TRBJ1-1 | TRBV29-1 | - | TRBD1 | CSVERQGREAFF | TGCAGCGTTGAACGACAGGGGCGTGAAGCTTTCTTT
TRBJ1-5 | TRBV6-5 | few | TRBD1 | CASREDRGHSQPQHF | TGTGCCAGCAGAGAGGACAGGGGGCATTCTCAGCCCCAGCATTTT
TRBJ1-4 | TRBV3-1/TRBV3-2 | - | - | CASSQDRNNEKLFF | TGTGCCAGCAGCCAAGACAGGAACAATGAAAAACTGTTTTTT
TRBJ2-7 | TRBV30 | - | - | CASGGGYEQYF | TGTGCCTCCGGTGGGGGATACGAGCAGTACTTC
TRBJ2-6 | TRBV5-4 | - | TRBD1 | CASSLTGGGFSGANVLTF | TGTGCCAGCAGCTTGACAGGGGGCGGTTTCTCTGGGGCCAACGTCCTGACTTTC
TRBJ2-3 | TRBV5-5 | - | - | CASSLVGRPPDTQYF | TGTGCCAGCAGCTTGGTGGGGCGGCCCCCCGATACGCAGTATTTT